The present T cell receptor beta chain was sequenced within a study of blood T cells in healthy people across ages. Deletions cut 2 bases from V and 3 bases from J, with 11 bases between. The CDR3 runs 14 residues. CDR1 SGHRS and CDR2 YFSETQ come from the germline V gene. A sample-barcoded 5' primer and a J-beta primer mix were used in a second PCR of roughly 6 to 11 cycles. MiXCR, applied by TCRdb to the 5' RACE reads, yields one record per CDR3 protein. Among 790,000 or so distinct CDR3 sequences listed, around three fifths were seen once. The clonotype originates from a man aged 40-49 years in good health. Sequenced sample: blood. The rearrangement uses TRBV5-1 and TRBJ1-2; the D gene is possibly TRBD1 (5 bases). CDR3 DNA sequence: TGCGCCAGCAGCTTCCAGGGAGGAGACTATGGCTACACCTTC. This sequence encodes CASSFQGGDYGYTF. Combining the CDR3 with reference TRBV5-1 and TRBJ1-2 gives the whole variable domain KAGVTQTPRYLIKTRGQQVTLSCSPISGHRSVSWYQQTPGQGLQFLFEYFSETQRNKGNFPGRFSGRQFSNSRSEMNVSTLELGDSALYLCASSFQGGDYGYTFGSGTRLTVV.